Below, 31 T cell receptor beta chains from the same sample are listed, as sequenced in a study of CD8+ T cells in alopecia areata. RNA extraction and reverse transcription yielded cDNA as sequencing template. The method was immunoSEQ multiplex PCR; TCRdb's version includes in-frame clones alone and lacks a portion of them. This table has 190,000 or so clones, roughly three fifths appearing once. Treatment reported: oral pan-JAK inhibitor, 5-10 mg twice daily. This specimen consisted of CD4+ T cells sorted from blood, obtained at week 4, from a patient treated with tofacitinib. These receptors all stem from a human donor with alopecia areata.

The chain carries TRBV5-4 and TRBJ2-6, with 9 bases lining up with TRBD1. The V and J ends lost 0 bases and 2 bases, in that order; junction bases with no gene match: 3. The CDR3 consists of 17 residues. The germline gives CDR1 SGHNT, CDR2 YYREEE (reference sequence). The CDR3 DNA follows: TGTGCCAGCAGCTTGGGGGGGACAGGGACTGGGGCCAACGTCCTGACTTTC. Translated, it gives CASSLGGTGTGANVLTF.

This clone occurred a few times. The chain has TRBV11-2 and TRBJ2-2; TRBD1 aligns across 7 bases. The CDR3 length is 16 residues. Germline trimming cut 5 bases from V and 5 bases from J; bases unmatched to any gene: 11. CDR1 is SGHAT and CDR2 is FQNNGV in the germline V gene. For the CDR3, the DNA is TGTGCCAGCAGCCGACAGGGTTTTATGGGAACCGGGGAGCTGTTTTTT. Amino acid sequence: CASSRQGFMGTGELFF.

CDR3 coding DNA: TGTGCCTGGAGTGTTACTGTGGATGCTTTCTTT. As protein: CAWSVTVDAFF. The chain links TRBV30 to TRBJ1-1; no firm D call. V shed 0 bases and J shed 11 bases, with 10 bases lying between them. Germline lookup yields CDR1 GTSNPN and CDR2 SVGIG (reference sequence). CDR3 length equals 11 residues.

The genes are TRBV9 and TRBJ2-1; D possibly corresponds to TRBD2 (5 bases). V gave up 2 bases and J gave up 8 bases, with 11 bases separating them. Germline V CDR1 and CDR2: SGDLS, YYNGEE. CDR3 length: 13 residues. CDR3 bases: TGTGCCAGCAGCGTTTCGGGGAGTGATGAGCAGTTCTTC. Translation gives CASSVSGSDEQFF.

The chain combines TRBV29-1 with TRBJ2-7; perhaps TRBD2 as D (5 bases). Trimming shortened V by 4 bases and J by 2 bases, and 12 bases separated the two germline ends. Germline CDR1 SQVTM, CDR2 ANQGSEA. There are 13 residues in the CDR3. CDR3 in amino acids: CSVADQRTYEQYF. In DNA, the CDR3 is TGCAGCGTTGCAGATCAGCGGACCTACGAGCAGTACTTC.

This clone showed up just a few times. V is TRBV10-3 and J is TRBJ2-5, with D hard to call. Germline CDR1 and CDR2: ENHRY and SYGVKD. Trimming took off 7 bases at V and 5 bases at J, with 14 bases between the two ends. This CDR3 comprises 13 residues. CDR3 nucleotides: TGTGCCATCATGGCTAGTACACGGGAGACCCAGTACTTC. Protein: CAIMASTRETQYF.

This sequence joins TRBV7-9 and TRBJ2-3; weak D call: TRBD2 (5 bases). The CDR3 has 14 amino acids. Trimming shortened V by 5 bases and J by 4 bases, and 13 bases separated the two germline ends. Germline CDR1 reads SEHNR; CDR2 reads FQNEAQ (reference sequence). The CDR3 nucleotides are TGTGCCAGCAGCGTTGGACCCGGGGCAGATACGCAGTATTTT. It specifies CASSVGPGADTQYF. Full variable domain (rest looked up from reference TRBV7-9 and TRBJ2-3): DTGVSQNPRHKITKRGQNVTFRCDPISEHNRLYWYRQTLGQGPEFLTYFQNEAQLEKSRLLSDRFSAERPKGSFSTLEIQRTEQGDSAMYLCASSVGPGADTQYFGPGTRLTVL.

The gene calls are TRBV5-1 and TRBJ1-6, with D tentatively TRBD1 (6 bases). This CDR3 has 14 amino acids. The germline V gene encodes CDR1 SGHRS and CDR2 YFSETQ. V shed 1 base and J shed 5 bases, with 7 bases lying between them. Here the CDR3 DNA reads TGCGCCAGCAGCTTGCGACAGGATAATTCACCCCTCCACTTT. As protein: CASSLRQDNSPLHF. The complete variable domain, with remaining parts taken from reference TRBV5-1 and TRBJ1-6, reads KAGVTQTPRYLIKTRGQQVTLSCSPISGHRSVSWYQQTPGQGLQFLFEYFSETQRNKGNFPGRFSGRQFSNSRSEMNVSTLELGDSALYLCASSLRQDNSPLHFGNGTRLTVT.

This clone was recorded only once. This chain uses TRBV5-1 with TRBJ2-5; 14 bases match TRBD2. This CDR3 contains 16 residues. Germline-derived CDR1 and CDR2 are SGHRS and YFSETQ. Unmatched junction bases numbered 3, after V lost 4 bases and J lost 1 base. DNA of the CDR3: TGCGCCAGCAGCCTGGGACTAGCGGGGGCCCAAGAGACCCAGTACTTC. Protein sequence: CASSLGLAGAQETQYF. Full variable domain (rest looked up from reference TRBV5-1 and TRBJ2-5): KAGVTQTPRYLIKTRGQQVTLSCSPISGHRSVSWYQQTPGQGLQFLFEYFSETQRNKGNFPGRFSGRQFSNSRSEMNVSTLELGDSALYLCASSLGLAGAQETQYFGPGTRLLVL.

The V gene is TRBV30, the J gene TRBJ1-1; 12 bases match TRBD1. Trimming took 3 bases from V and 7 from J; bases not matched to a gene: 9. The CDR3 contains 15 residues. Germline V CDR1 and CDR2: GTSNPN, SVGIG (reference sequence). The chain's CDR3 is CAWSPKGQGAGEAFF. The CDR3 DNA sequence: TGTGCCTGGAGCCCTAAGGGACAGGGGGCTGGTGAAGCTTTCTTT. The full variable domain, rest sourced from reference TRBV30 and TRBJ1-1, is SQTIHQWPATLVQPVGSPLSLECTVEGTSNPNLYWYRQAAGRGLQLLFYSVGIGQISSEVPQNLSASRPQDRQFILSSKKLLLSDSGFYLCAWSPKGQGAGEAFFGQGTRLTVV.

The chain couples TRBV7-9 to TRBJ1-5; 7 bases align to TRBD1. Germline CDR1 and CDR2: SEHNR and FQNEAQ (reference sequence). V was pared by 5 bases and J by 0 bases, with 13 bases of the junction left unmatched. This CDR3 contains 18 residues. The chain's CDR3 is CASSVRDRADYSNQPQHF. The CDR3 DNA reads as TGTGCCAGCAGCGTCCGGGACAGAGCCGATTATAGCAATCAGCCCCAGCATTTT. Together with reference TRBV7-9 and TRBJ1-5, the CDR3 gives the full variable domain: DTGVSQNPRHKITKRGQNVTFRCDPISEHNRLYWYRQTLGQGPEFLTYFQNEAQLEKSRLLSDRFSAERPKGSFSTLEIQRTEQGDSAMYLCASSVRDRADYSNQPQHFGDGTRLSIL.

The rearrangement uses TRBV5-6 and TRBJ2-5, with a possible D match to TRBD1 (6 bases). Trimming shortened V by 5 bases and J by 3 bases, and 8 bases separated the two germline ends. The germline V gene has CDR1 SGHDT and CDR2 YYEEEE. The CDR3 is 12 residues long. CDR3 nucleotide sequence: TGTGCCAGCAGTCGGACAGAAGAGACCCAGTACTTC. Its protein is CASSRTEETQYF.

A single count supports this clone. The rearrangement links TRBV7-9 to TRBJ1-5, with D possibly TRBD1 on 5 matching bases. Looked up from germline, CDR1 is SEHNR and CDR2 is FQNEAQ (reference sequence). Trimming took 2 bases from V and 6 from J, leaving 11 bases between them. CDR3 length: 14 residues. The CDR3 DNA reads as TGTGCCAGCAGCTTAATGGGGGATGGTCAGCCCCAGCATTTT. This encodes CASSLMGDGQPQHF. Filled out from reference TRBV7-9 and TRBJ1-5, the complete variable domain reads DTGVSQNPRHKITKRGQNVTFRCDPISEHNRLYWYRQTLGQGPEFLTYFQNEAQLEKSRLLSDRFSAERPKGSFSTLEIQRTEQGDSAMYLCASSLMGDGQPQHFGDGTRLSIL.

This clone has just a few counts. The rearrangement links TRBV7-2 to TRBJ2-7; 7 nucleotides line up with TRBD2. The CDR3 is 14 amino acids. CDR1 is SGHTA and CDR2 is FQGNSA in the germline V gene. V dropped 7 bases and J dropped 7; count of bases not matched to a gene: 13. CDR3 sequence reads: CASTRGSGGPEQYF. In DNA, the CDR3 is TGTGCCAGCACCCGAGGGTCGGGGGGACCTGAGCAGTACTTC.

The rearrangement links TRBV5-1 to TRBJ1-1; D ambiguous. V dropped 1 base and J dropped 8 bases, with 15 bases sitting between them. Germline V gene lookup returns CDR1 SGHRS and CDR2 YFSETQ. This CDR3 comprises 14 residues. The CDR3 loop is CASSLSGREGEAFF. CDR3 sequence (DNA): TGCGCCAGCAGCTTGTCAGGAAGGGAAGGCGAAGCTTTCTTT.

This clone appeared a few times. V is TRBV29-1 and J is TRBJ2-5; D remains ambiguous. This CDR3 contains 11 residues. Germline CDR1 is SQVTM and CDR2 is ANQGSEA. With 6 bases removed from V and 5 bases from J, the gap between germline ends came to 10 bases. The chain's CDR3 is CSVWLGETQYF. Written as DNA, the CDR3 is TGCAGCGTCTGGTTGGGGGAGACCCAGTACTTC.

The chain combines TRBV29-1 with TRBJ1-6; tentative D call: TRBD1 (6 bases). Germline CDR1 reads SQVTM; CDR2 reads ANQGSEA. With 5 bases removed from V and 7 bases from J, the gap between germline ends came to 15 bases. This CDR3 is 14 amino acids long. This chain's CDR3 is CSVRVRGENSPLHF. The CDR3 DNA is TGCAGCGTTAGGGTCAGGGGCGAGAATTCACCCCTCCACTTT. The full variable domain, rest sourced from reference TRBV29-1 and TRBJ1-6, is SAVISQKPSRDICQRGTSLTIQCQVDSQVTMMFWYRQQPGQSLTLIATANQGSEATYESGFVIDKFPISRPNLTFSTLTVSNMSPEDSSIYLCSVRVRGENSPLHFGNGTRLTVT.

The V call is TRBV7-9, the J call TRBJ2-2; a weak D match, TRBD1 (5 bases). Deletions cut 7 bases from V and 1 base from J, with 13 bases between. CDR1 SEHNR and CDR2 FQNEAQ come from the germline V gene (reference sequence). The CDR3 loop spans 15 amino acids. The CDR3 nucleotides are TGTGCCAGCACCGGCTGGGGCTTGAACACCGGGGAGCTGTTTTTT. It codes for CASTGWGLNTGELFF. Combining the CDR3 with reference TRBV7-9 and TRBJ2-2 gives the whole variable domain DTGVSQNPRHKITKRGQNVTFRCDPISEHNRLYWYRQTLGQGPEFLTYFQNEAQLEKSRLLSDRFSAERPKGSFSTLEIQRTEQGDSAMYLCASTGWGLNTGELFFGEGSRLTVL.

The V and J genes are TRBV29-1 and TRBJ2-7, with 7 bases fitting TRBD2. In germline, CDR1 is SQVTM, CDR2 ANQGSEA. V was pared by 7 bases and J by 1 base, with 7 bases of the junction left unmatched. CDR3 length: 13 residues. The CDR3: CSAVGGGSYEQYF. The CDR3 nucleotides are TGCAGCGCCGTCGGCGGGGGTTCCTACGAGCAGTACTTC.

The rearrangement joins TRBV30 to TRBJ1-2; the D gene is possibly TRBD1 (5 bases). CDR1 is GTSNPN, CDR2 SVGIG, per germline (reference sequence). This CDR3 is 14 amino acids long. Deletions cut 3 bases from V and 2 bases from J, with 13 bases between. This chain's CDR3 is CAWRTRAKNYGYTF. The CDR3 region has the DNA TGTGCCTGGAGGACCAGGGCCAAGAACTATGGCTACACCTTC.

This rearrangement joins TRBV5-5 to TRBJ1-2, with 7 bases that match TRBD1. CDR1 and CDR2 from the germline V gene are SGHKS and YYEKEE (reference sequence). V shed 6 bases, J shed 4 bases, and the junction held 15 bases outside the gene matches. The CDR3 is made up of 16 amino acids. CDR3 in amino acids: CASILTGYGGPYGYTF. The DNA for the CDR3 is TGTGCCAGCATCCTGACAGGGTATGGGGGACCCTATGGCTACACCTTC.

The rearrangement links TRBV6-5 to TRBJ1-4; D may be TRBD1 (6 bases). Germline V gives CDR1 MNHEY, CDR2 SVGAGI. Trimming took 6 bases from V and 10 from J, leaving 12 bases between them. This CDR3 has 12 residues. This CDR3 is CASRLQGGKLFF. As DNA, the CDR3 is TGTGCCAGCAGATTACAGGGTGGAAAACTGTTTTTT.

The chain uses TRBV28 and TRBJ2-5; perhaps TRBD2 as D (6 bases). The ends were cut back, 3 bases at V and 4 bases at J, with 15 bases in the middle. CDR1 MDHEN and CDR2 SYDVKM come from the germline V gene. The CDR3 runs to 15 residues. The CDR3 is CASSLGEAATETQYF. Written as DNA, the CDR3 is TGTGCCAGCAGTTTGGGGGAGGCAGCTACAGAGACCCAGTACTTC.

This clone appeared once. This sequence joins TRBV18 and TRBJ2-5, with D unclear. Per the germline V gene, CDR1 is KGHSH and CDR2 is LQKENI. The CDR3 runs to 12 residues. Trimming stripped 6 bases from V and 1 base from J, with 6 bases between. CDR3 amino acids: CASSGGQETQYF. The CDR3 bases are TGTGCCAGCTCCGGCGGCCAAGAGACCCAGTACTTC.

This clone was found a few times. The V gene is TRBV29-1, the J gene TRBJ1-1; the D is unclear. This CDR3 is 14 amino acids long. Per germline, CDR1 SQVTM and CDR2 ANQGSEA. V gave up 4 bases and J gave up 0 bases, with 12 bases separating them. DNA of the CDR3: TGCAGCGTTGGTAGGTCCGGGGTGAACACTGAAGCTTTCTTT. Its translation is CSVGRSGVNTEAFF.

This clone was found once. The same CDR3 is also encoded by other DNA sequences in this sample. The rearrangement joins TRBV25-1 to TRBJ1-2; 12 bases align to TRBD1. The CDR3 is made up of 15 amino acids. V shed 3 bases, J shed 8 bases, and the junction held 7 bases outside the gene matches. Looked up from germline, CDR1 is MGHDK and CDR2 is SYGVNS. The CDR3 bases are TGTGCCAGCAGTGACGGGGACAGGGGGCGCGACGGCTACACCTTC. Amino acids: CASSDGDRGRDGYTF.

The J gene is TRBJ1-5, the V gene TRBV18; D not certain. The length of the CDR3 is 17 residues. The V gene lost 4 bases and the J gene lost 5 bases, with 21 bases spanning the gap. The germline V gene has CDR1 KGHSH and CDR2 LQKENI. The CDR3 protein is CASSQNQEGSSDQPQHF. The CDR3 region has the DNA TGTGCCAGCTCACAGAACCAGGAGGGATCGTCCGATCAGCCCCAGCATTTT.

Concerning this clone: In the same sample, other DNA sequences code for this CDR3. V usage is TRBV29-1 and J usage is TRBJ2-7; 8 bases match TRBD2. The J segment lost 3 bases and the V segment lost 1 base, leaving 2 bases of the junction unmatched. The germline V gene encodes CDR1 SQVTM and CDR2 ANQGSEA. CDR3 length equals 13 residues. This CDR3 reads CSVEGREGYEQYF. The CDR3 DNA reads TGCAGCGTTGAAGGACGGGAGGGCTACGAGCAGTACTTC.

This clone was counted only a few times. The chain couples TRBV19 to TRBJ1-6; perhaps TRBD1 as D (6 bases). From germline, CDR1 is LNHDA and CDR2 SQIVND (reference sequence). The V end was cut by 5 bases, the J end by 1 base, with 9 bases between. CDR3 length equals 15 residues. CDR3 nucleotides: TGTGCCAGTAGTCAAGACAGGTCCTATAATTCACCCCTCCACTTT. Residues: CASSQDRSYNSPLHF.

The V and J genes are TRBV29-1 and TRBJ2-7, with 9 positions matching TRBD1. Germline assignment: CDR1 SQVTM and CDR2 ANQGSEA. The trim removed 4 bases at V and 3 bases at J, leaving 4 bases unmatched. The CDR3 has 13 residues. CDR3 protein: CSVVDRGYYEQYF. CDR3 DNA: TGCAGCGTTGTTGACAGGGGGTACTACGAGCAGTACTTC.

The J gene is TRBJ2-7, the V gene TRBV5-1, with 8 bases aligning to TRBD2. The germline V gene encodes CDR1 SGHRS and CDR2 YFSETQ. With 3 bases clipped from V and 3 bases from J, the junction kept 5 bases outside the gene matches. The CDR3 is 14 amino acids. The CDR3 spells CASSSTGGSYEQYF. The CDR3 bases are TGCGCCAGCAGCTCAACGGGGGGGAGCTACGAGCAGTACTTC.